This T cell receptor beta chain was recovered during a study of shared clonotypes between healthy human individuals. Sequencing was performed with immunoSEQ multiplex PCR; in TCRdb, only in-frame clones are kept and a portion is missing. Among millions of clones, approximately 92% were seen once, and the ten largest hold about 0.13%. A CD45RA+ naive subset and a CD45RA-negative memory subset were split from CD4+ cells. From germline, CDR1 is SQVTM and CDR2 ANQGSEA. V lost 4 bases and J 1 base, leaving 15 bases between the germline ends. This CDR3 has 15 amino acids. The material sequenced was naive CD4+ T cells sorted from blood. Subset specified: CD45RA+ positively selected. This TCR was recovered from a man younger than 35 in good health. The genes are TRBV29-1 and TRBJ2-3, with D possibly matching TRBD1 (5 bases). Here the CDR3 DNA reads TGCAGCGTTGGCTTACCCTCCAGGGGCACAGATACGCAGTATTTT. Protein: CSVGLPSRGTDTQYF.